This entry concerns a single T cell receptor (beta chain). The data were taken from a study of blood T cell repertoires in COVID-19. Data came from immunoSEQ multiplex PCR; TCRdb stores just in-frame clones and leaves some out. The top ten hold about 6.1% of the sample, which has some 150,000 clones, around four fifths seen once. The CDR3 spans 12 residues. V shed 3 bases and J shed 7 bases, with 7 bases lying between them. The germline gives CDR1 SGHVS, CDR2 FQNEAQ. The chain joins TRBV7-8 to TRBJ2-1; D remains unclear. The sequencing sample was made of PBMCs or T cells enriched from blood (not recorded which). The sequence was collected from a woman aged 40 to 50 who had recovered from COVID-19. The CDR3 loop reads CASSFYLNEQFF. In DNA, the CDR3 is TGTGCCAGCAGCTTCTATTTGAATGAGCAGTTCTTC.